This T cell receptor beta chain was captured by sequencing in a study of T cell responses to AZD1222 COVID-19 vaccine. General study points: Sampled repertoires all dated from after the peak T cell response. Possibly, clonal diversity was underestimated; donors were largely white British and included more females.

To note about this clone: The antigen is unknown.

CDR1 is LGHDT and CDR2 is YNNKEL in the germline V gene (reference sequence). Trimming took 4 bases from V and 5 from J; bases not matched to a gene: 4. The CDR3 sequence is 15 residues long. The assay was immunoSEQ multiplex PCR, and TCRdb's table has in-frame clones only and misses some. The sample includes approximately 100,000 clones, about 90% of them seen just once. This TCR came from an adult who received the AZD1222 COVID-19 vaccine. This material consisted of peripheral blood, taken 28 days after the second AZD1222 dose. The J gene is TRBJ2-6, the V gene TRBV3-1 (or the pseudogene TRBV3-2); 8 positions match TRBD1. The DNA of the CDR3 is TGTGCCAGCAGCCCCCGGGACAGGAGGGCCAACGTCCTGACTTTC. Protein sequence: CASSPRDRRANVLTF.